The 5 T cell receptor beta chains below come from one sample, sequenced in a study of tumor and adjacent non-tumor tissue in lung cancer (dated by TCRdb to the late 2010s). Library preparation used multiplex PCR. Sequencing relied on an Illumina HiSeq 2500. TCRbeta libraries were constructed through three rounds of nested PCR with primers (Table S4) according to protocols adapted from ARM-PCR. TCRdb reprocessing: public reads trimmed at Q25 with fastp, clones called with MiXCR, in-frame beta chains kept. When rows share a CDR3 protein, they turn into one entry using the most common DNA and genes. This sample lists 110,000 or so distinct CDR3 sequences; under 65% were detected once. Clones ranked in the top ten supply around 20% of the sample. RNA was isolated from bulk, unsorted tissue, and RNA quality was assessed with a NanoDrop ND-1000 and an Agilent 2100. The normal lung samples consisted of distant non-tumor tissue collected more than 3 cm from the tumor edge.

Input material: distant non-tumor lung tissue. The receptors here all came from a man in his sixties with non-small cell lung cancer.

This clonotype was detected a few times. The chain joins TRBV5-1 to TRBJ2-1; TRBD2 is a possible D gene (5 bases). Between the trimmed V and J ends, which lost 4 bases and 4 bases, there was a span of 15 bases. CDR3 size: 15 residues. Germline CDR1 reads SGHRS; CDR2 reads YFSETQ. The CDR3 DNA is TGCGCCAGCAGCCAAAGCGGCACCACGTACAATGAGCAGTTCTTC. Amino acids: CASSQSGTTYNEQFF.

Note on this clonotype: As the CDR3 is not closed by the conserved phenylalanine or tryptophan, this likely results from a read error. The chain joins TRBV11-2 to TRBJ2-2, with TRBD2 matching over 9 bases. CDR1 is SGHAT, CDR2 FQNNGV, per germline. J was trimmed by 0 bases and V by 4 bases; bases with no gene match: 9. The CDR3 totals 18 residues. The CDR3, as DNA: TGTGCCAGCAGCTCGAGACTAGCGGTAGCGACGAACACCGGGGAGCTGTTTCTT. Translating gives CASSSRLAVATNTGELFL.

The J gene is TRBJ1-6, the V gene TRBV28; D is ambiguous. This CDR3 contains 16 residues. Looked up from germline, CDR1 is MDHEN and CDR2 is SYDVKM. Trimming cost V 4 bases and J 1 base, with 11 bases left between them. The CDR3: CASSSMLGSYNSPLHF. The CDR3 region has the DNA TGTGCCAGCAGTTCTATGTTAGGGTCCTATAATTCACCCCTCCACTTT. Full variable domain (remainder filled in from reference TRBV28 and TRBJ1-6): DVKVTQSSRYLVKRTGEKVFLECVQDMDHENMFWYRQDPGLGLRLIYFSYDVKMKEKGDIPEGYSVSREKKERFSLILESASTNQTSMYLCASSSMLGSYNSPLHFGNGTRLTVT.

This clonotype was picked up many times. This sequence joins TRBV29-1 and TRBJ2-5; D possibly corresponds to TRBD1 (5 bases). V lost 3 bases and J 4 bases, leaving 12 bases between the germline ends. The germline V gene has CDR1 SQVTM and CDR2 ANQGSEA. This CDR3 is built from 13 residues. The DNA for the CDR3 is TGCAGCGTTGATGTGGGGCTAGGAGAGACCCAGTACTTC. Protein sequence: CSVDVGLGETQYF.

This clonotype was counted many times. V and J are TRBV5-1 and TRBJ1-2; TRBD1 matches 9 bases. Trimming removed 1 base from V and 4 bases from J; junction bases left unmatched: 2. This CDR3 spans 14 amino acids. Germline values: CDR1 SGHRS, CDR2 YFSETQ. This CDR3 reads CASSLTDRGYGYTF. DNA for the CDR3: TGCGCCAGCAGCTTGACGGACAGGGGCTATGGCTACACCTTC. The full variable domain, rest sourced from reference TRBV5-1 and TRBJ1-2, is KAGVTQTPRYLIKTRGQQVTLSCSPISGHRSVSWYQQTPGQGLQFLFEYFSETQRNKGNFPGRFSGRQFSNSRSEMNVSTLELGDSALYLCASSLTDRGYGYTFGSGTRLTVV.